This TCR beta chain was recorded in a study of T cell responses to AZD1222 COVID-19 vaccine (dated by TCRdb to about 2021). Regarding the study in general: AZD1222 recipients given second doses at about 4 weeks or at about 12 weeks were pooled, since spike-specific TCR depth and breadth were not found to differ between the two schedules. TCR sequencing covered fewer than 250 trial participants: 207 given two doses of AZD1222 and 26 given two doses of MenACWY control vaccine. Trial participants were enrolled by age into 18-55, 56-69 and 70-plus year subgroups, with 148, 28 and 57 TCR-sequenced participants respectively.

For this clone: Its antigen specificity is not known. The sample holds no much larger clone one base away, and base qualities are not on file.

The investigation overall reported the following: The whole spike protein was spanned by vaccine-associated CD4 TCRs, and dominant responses were seen in regions 160-218 and 743-854. Conclusions about previously exposed vaccinees are limited, since just 6 or 7 AZD1222 recipients were seropositive for SARS-CoV-2 at baseline. After two AZD1222 doses, both the breadth and the depth of spike-specific TCRs were significantly higher than at day 0 and than in MenACWY recipients. No day 14 peak-response samples were available, so repertoires were characterized only after the peak T cell response. Nearly half of unique spike-specific TCRs reportedly recognized epitopes outside regions mutated in the B.1.351 and B.1.1.7 variants. The 56-69-year group was small, and its depth increase did not reach significance, likely because of low power. Most participants were white British and females outnumbered males, and the authors suggested that clonal diversity may have been underestimated.

The germline V gene provides CDR1 SNHLY and CDR2 FYNNEI. The CDR3 sequence holds 12 residues, the cysteine and phenylalanine included. The CDR3 DNA has 36 bases and is translated from base 1. V is cut by 6 bases and J by 5 bases, and the space between the germline ends is 5 bases. The time point label, read with the paper, signifies: baseline before first vaccination. Vaccinee samples were obtained from the UK trials COV001 and COV002, which included a single-blind randomized controlled phase 2/3 trial of AZD1222 (ChAdOx1 nCoV-19) in healthy adults. For TCRbeta chain sequencing, PBMC samples were collected from trial participants at day 0 and at day 28 after the second dose. The CDR3 regions of human TCRbeta chains were analyzed by immunosequencing. Regarding the original processing steps: TCRs in the repertoires were compared against a reference library of SARS-CoV-2-specific TCRs that had been generated with the MIRA antigen-specificity platform. Breadth was defined as the fraction of unique TCRs that were SARS-CoV-2-associated. Depth was defined as the fraction of total T cells that were SARS-CoV-2-associated. Each spike-specific TCR was assigned to its reactive spike region and to a CD4 or CD8 class using the MIRA data. Log10-transformed breadth and depth values were compared by one-way ANOVA with Sidak's multiple comparisons tests. The clones in this table, taken by TCRdb from immuneACCESS, are in-frame only. Not every clone is retained; where verified, under half of the shortfall comes from an unresolved V gene, and the cause of the rest is unknown. For V, J and clone size, that table is used; D and trimming come from the DNA. Within this sample are approximately 92,000 clones, with roughly nine tenths of them counted one time only. Jointly, the top ten make up less than 3.5% of the sample.

The chain couples TRBV2 to TRBJ1-6; no D gene can be assigned with confidence. This specimen was peripheral blood, taken on day 0 of AZD1222 vaccination. This TCR came from an adult in good health. The CDR3 has the sequence CASSQNNSPLHF. The sequenced DNA: TGTGCCAGCAGCCAGAATAATTCACCCCTCCACTTT.